The rows below give T cell receptor beta chains drawn from one sample of a study of vaccination effects on CD4 cells after COVID-19. Antigen specificity for these receptors is unknown. Profiling relied on immunoSEQ multiplex PCR, and the TCRdb table lists in-frame clones only, not all of them. This sample has 20,000 to 30,000 clones, with about three quarters found just once. The sample here was CD4+ T cells from PBMCs cultured with HCoV-NL63 spike peptides, taken before COVID-19 vaccination. The receptors were sampled from a human donor who had a prior SARS-CoV-2 infection. CDR3s include the opening cysteine and the closing phenylalanine or tryptophan. D genes are given only for firm matches. The size of a clone is reported for some rows only, either as once, few or many, or as a class for expanded clones.

>TRBJ1-3|-|TRBV15|-
TGTGCCACCAGCAGAGATCAAATGTCTGGAAACACCATATATTTT
CATSRDQMSGNTIYF
>TRBJ2-1|TRBD2|TRBV10-3|-
TGTGCCATCAGTGGGGCGGGAGATTCCTACAATGAGCAGTTCTTC
CAISGAGDSYNEQFF
>TRBJ2-5|-|TRBV2|few
TGTGCCAGCAGCAGTGGGGAGACCCAGTACTTC
CASSSGETQYF
>TRBJ2-3|TRBD2|TRBV2|medium-sized
TGTGCCAGCAGGGCCGGGACTAGCGACACAGATACGCAGTATTTT
CASRAGTSDTDTQYF
>TRBJ1-1|-|TRBV4-1|once
TGCGCCAGCAACCTCCGGGTGGGGAACTCCGGCACTGAAGCTTTCTTT
CASNLRVGNSGTEAFF
>TRBJ2-2|-|TRBV5-1|-
TGCGCCAGCAGCTTGGACAAGAACACCGGGGAGCTGTTTTTT
CASSLDKNTGELFF
>TRBJ2-1|TRBD2|TRBV6-5|-
TGTGCCAGCAGTTTAGCGGGGGCTTACAATGAGCAGTTCTTC
CASSLAGAYNEQFF
>TRBJ2-3|TRBD1|TRBV5-1|-
TGCGCCAGCAGCTTGGCCCGGACAGGGGCTCCTAGCACAGATACGCAGTATTTT
CASSLARTGAPSTDTQYF
>TRBJ1-1|-|TRBV25-1|-
TGTGCCAGCAGTGACCCCTCGACCGGGGCGAACACTGAAGCTTTCTTT
CASSDPSTGANTEAFF
>TRBJ2-7|-|TRBV12-5|-
TGTGCTAGTGCCCTAGCCTCGACCGAGCAGTACTTC
CASALASTEQYF
>TRBJ2-7|-|TRBV2|few
TGTGCCAGCAGCCGACAGAGACCTCCCTACGAGCAGTACTTC
CASSRQRPPYEQYF
>TRBJ2-1|-|TRBV3-1/TRBV3-2|-
TGTGCCAGCAGCCTCAACCTCTACAATGAGCAGTTCTTC
CASSLNLYNEQFF
>TRBJ1-1|-|TRBV6-5|-
TGTGCCAGCACTAGGTGGGGAGGGACTGAAGCTTTCTTT
CASTRWGGTEAFF
>TRBJ2-5|-|TRBV15|once
TGTGCCACCAGCAGAGGACAGGTATCGATACAAGAGACCCAGTACTTC
CATSRGQVSIQETQYF
>TRBJ2-5|TRBD2|TRBV5-1|-
TGCGCCAGCAGCTTGGGGGCTAGCGGGTTTCAAGAGACCCAGTACTTC
CASSLGASGFQETQYF